Below, 18 T cell receptor beta chains from the same sample are listed, as sequenced in a study of cytomegalovirus exposure and HLA in healthy donors. Repertoires were generated with immunoSEQ multiplex PCR, while TCRdb's copy carries only in-frame clones and drops some. This table holds 260,000 or so clones, about nine tenths found once. The specimen was PBMCs. The receptors stem from a woman in her 30s in good health and CMV-seronegative.

The gene calls are TRBV5-6 and TRBJ1-5; D remains ambiguous. V was trimmed by 0 bases and J by 7 bases, leaving 8 bases between them. This CDR3 is built from 13 residues. CDR1 and CDR2 (germline): SGHDT, YYEEEE. CDR3 region: CASSLVDGQPQHF. For the CDR3, the DNA is TGTGCCAGCAGCTTGGTGGACGGACAGCCCCAGCATTTT.

V is TRBV4-1 and J is TRBJ2-5, with no clear D. With 3 bases removed from V and 5 bases from J, the gap between germline ends came to 7 bases. This CDR3 is 12 amino acids long. From germline, CDR1 is MGHRA and CDR2 YSYEKL. In DNA, the CDR3 is TGCGCCAGCAGCCACGATTTCGAGACCCAGTACTTC. Amino acid sequence: CASSHDFETQYF.

V gene TRBV2 combines with J gene TRBJ2-7, with a weak D call TRBD2 (6 bases). Deletions cut 8 bases from V and 0 bases from J, with 11 bases between. CDR3 length: 13 residues. Per germline, CDR1 SNHLY and CDR2 FYNNEI. DNA of the CDR3: TGTGCCAGCGGGGGGACCAGCTCCTACGAGCAGTACTTC. As protein: CASGGTSSYEQYF.

Concerning this clone: This CDR3 is also generated by other DNA sequences in the sample. CDR3 loop: CASSLGGTDTQYF. CDR3 in DNA: TGTGCCAGCAGCTTAGGGGGGACAGATACGCAGTATTTT. The chain joins TRBV11-3 to TRBJ2-3; D possibly uses TRBD1 or TRBD2 (5 bases each). CDR1 is SGHNT and CDR2 is YENEEA in the germline V gene. The V end was cut by 1 base, the J end by 3 bases, with 5 bases between. This CDR3 contains 13 residues.

V is TRBV27 and J is TRBJ2-1, with D tentatively TRBD2 (5 bases). The germline V gene encodes CDR1 MNHEY and CDR2 SMNVEV (reference sequence). V gave up 6 bases and J gave up 6 bases, with 15 bases separating them. The CDR3 extends over 14 amino acids. This CDR3 is CASSISSGFNEQFF. The CDR3, as DNA: TGTGCCAGCAGCATTAGTTCGGGGTTCAATGAGCAGTTCTTC.

This rearrangement joins TRBV9 to TRBJ2-7, with 7 bases lining up with TRBD1. Trimming removed 4 bases from V and 7 bases from J; junction bases left unmatched: 14. Germline CDR1 SGDLS, CDR2 YYNGEE. The CDR3 is made up of 15 amino acids. This CDR3 is CASSQTGEGPGEQYF. The CDR3, as DNA: TGTGCCAGCAGCCAAACAGGGGAAGGGCCTGGGGAGCAGTACTTC.

The chain joins TRBV9 to TRBJ2-7; D is undetermined. CDR1 is SGDLS, CDR2 YYNGEE, per germline. Trimming shortened V by 5 bases and J by 3 bases, and 12 bases separated the two germline ends. The length of the CDR3 is 13 residues. The CDR3 nucleotides are TGTGCCAGCAGTACAACTGGGGACTACGAGCAGTACTTC. Its protein is CASSTTGDYEQYF.

This rearrangement joins TRBV2 to TRBJ2-5, with 7 bases lining up with TRBD1. The CDR3 has 13 amino acids. Germline CDR1 SNHLY, CDR2 FYNNEI. J was trimmed by 4 bases and V by 6 bases; bases with no gene match: 5. The CDR3 nucleotides read TGTGCCAGCAGCGGGACAGTTCCAGAGACCCAGTACTTC. This gives the protein CASSGTVPETQYF.

The gene calls are TRBV19 and TRBJ2-5, with TRBD1 identical over 9 bases. This CDR3 spans 16 amino acids. Germline CDR1 is LNHDA and CDR2 is SQIVND (reference sequence). After removal of 3 bases from V and 2 bases from J, the junction contained 7 bases not matched to a gene. CDR3 region: CASSIGQGRIQETQYF. The CDR3, as DNA: TGTGCCAGTAGTATCGGACAGGGGAGGATACAAGAGACCCAGTACTTC.

The V call is TRBV7-2, the J call TRBJ2-2, with D perhaps TRBD2 (5 bases). CDR3 length: 15 residues. The V gene lost 1 base and the J gene lost 8 bases, with 14 bases spanning the gap. The germline CDR1 and CDR2 sequences are SGHTA and FQGNSA. The CDR3 sequence is CASSLVSGPGGELFF. Here the CDR3 DNA reads TGTGCCAGCAGCTTAGTCTCCGGTCCGGGGGGGGAGCTGTTTTTT.

This chain uses TRBV11-2 with TRBJ2-7; D may be TRBD2 (5 bases). The germline V gene has CDR1 SGHAT and CDR2 FQNNGV. V lost 1 base to trimming and J lost 5 bases, with 15 bases between them. This CDR3 region has 15 residues. The chain's CDR3 is CASSLGGVLFHEQYF. Here the CDR3 DNA reads TGTGCCAGCAGCTTAGGGGGAGTTCTCTTCCACGAGCAGTACTTC.

This chain links TRBV28 with TRBJ1-2; 9 bases agree with TRBD1. There are 16 residues in the CDR3. The V and J ends lost 6 bases and 8 bases, in that order; junction bases with no gene match: 16. CDR1 is MDHEN, CDR2 SYDVKM, per germline. CDR3 amino acids: CASRLGRDRAPGGYTF. The DNA for the CDR3 is TGTGCCAGCAGACTGGGCCGGGACAGGGCCCCAGGGGGCTACACCTTC.

This clone was picked up one time. The rearrangement joins TRBV14 to TRBJ2-7, with no clear D. The V gene's germline CDR1 is SGHDN and CDR2 FVKESK. V lost 0 bases to trimming and J lost 4 bases, with 10 bases between them. The CDR3 is made up of 14 amino acids. In DNA, the CDR3 is TGTGCCAGCAGCCAAGATCCCGGAGAATACGAGCAGTACTTC. It translates to CASSQDPGEYEQYF.

The V call is TRBV6-6, the J call TRBJ1-1; D gene uncertain. Trimming removed 6 bases from V and 3 bases from J, with 11 bases in between. From germline, CDR1 is MNHNY and CDR2 SVGAGI (reference sequence). This CDR3 has 13 amino acids. CDR3 nucleotides: TGTGCCAGCAGCCCCTGGGATTACACTGAAGCTTTCTTT. It encodes CASSPWDYTEAFF.

This clone was counted once. The V and J genes are TRBV2 and TRBJ2-1; 8 positions match TRBD1. Germline lookup yields CDR1 SNHLY and CDR2 FYNNEI. V trimming: 8 bases; J trimming: 12 bases; junction bases outside the gene matches: 12. The CDR3 has 13 residues. The CDR3 region is CASSLGQGPGQFF. The CDR3 DNA is TGTGCCAGCTCTCTAGGACAGGGACCGGGGCAGTTCTTC.

For the CDR3, the DNA is TGCGCCAGCAGCTTGGAGGGGATCGAGACCCAGTACTTC. Its translation is CASSLEGIETQYF. The chain recombines TRBV5-1 with TRBJ2-5, with D perhaps TRBD1 (5 bases). The CDR3 has 13 residues. Germline-derived CDR1 and CDR2 are SGHRS and YFSETQ. The V and J ends lost 0 bases and 5 bases respectively, with 8 bases between them.

V gene TRBV15 combines with J gene TRBJ1-2; 9 bases match TRBD1. The CDR3 consists of 16 residues. J lost 5 bases, V lost 0 bases, and 7 bases had no gene match. Germline V gene sequence: CDR1 LNHNV, CDR2 YYDKDF (reference sequence). CDR3 protein: CATSREGTGREYGYTF. The CDR3 DNA reads as TGTGCCACCAGCAGAGAAGGGACAGGGAGGGAGTATGGCTACACCTTC.

J is TRBJ2-7 and V is TRBV28; D is uncertain. Trimming shortened V by 7 bases and J by 0 bases, and 16 bases separated the two germline ends. The germline CDR1 and CDR2 sequences are MDHEN and SYDVKM. This CDR3 region has 15 residues. As DNA, the CDR3 is TGTGCCAGCACTCAACCAACGGGCAGCTCCTACGAGCAGTACTTC. This gives the protein CASTQPTGSSYEQYF.